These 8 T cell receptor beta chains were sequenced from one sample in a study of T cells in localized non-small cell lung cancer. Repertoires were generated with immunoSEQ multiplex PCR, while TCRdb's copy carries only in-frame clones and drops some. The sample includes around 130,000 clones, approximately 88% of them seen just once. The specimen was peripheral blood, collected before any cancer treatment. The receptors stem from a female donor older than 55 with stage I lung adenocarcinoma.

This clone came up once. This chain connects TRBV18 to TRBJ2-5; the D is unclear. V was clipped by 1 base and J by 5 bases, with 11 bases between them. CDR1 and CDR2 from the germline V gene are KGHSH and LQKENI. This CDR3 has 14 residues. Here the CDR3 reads CASSPLSRVETQYF. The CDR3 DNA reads TGTGCCAGCTCACCACTTAGCCGTGTGGAGACCCAGTACTTC.

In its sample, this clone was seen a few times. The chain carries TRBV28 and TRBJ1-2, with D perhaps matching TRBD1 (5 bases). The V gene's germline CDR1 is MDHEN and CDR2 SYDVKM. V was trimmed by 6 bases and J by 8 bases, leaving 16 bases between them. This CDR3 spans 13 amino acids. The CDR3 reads CASSLGTPGGYTF. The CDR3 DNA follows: TGTGCCAGCAGCCTCGGGACCCCCGGAGGCTACACCTTC.

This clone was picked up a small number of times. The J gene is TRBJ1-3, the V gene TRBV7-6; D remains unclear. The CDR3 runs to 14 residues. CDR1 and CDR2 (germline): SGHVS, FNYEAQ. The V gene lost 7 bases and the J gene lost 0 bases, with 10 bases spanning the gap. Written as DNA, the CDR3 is TGTGCCAGCACCCAACGGGGCTCTGGAAACACCATATATTTT. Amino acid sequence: CASTQRGSGNTIYF.

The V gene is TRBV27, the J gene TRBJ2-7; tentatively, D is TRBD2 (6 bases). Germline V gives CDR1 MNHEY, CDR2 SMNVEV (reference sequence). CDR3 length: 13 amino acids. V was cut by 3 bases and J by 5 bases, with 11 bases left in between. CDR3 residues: CASSFGSSNEQYF. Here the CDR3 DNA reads TGTGCCAGCAGTTTCGGGAGTAGCAACGAGCAGTACTTC.

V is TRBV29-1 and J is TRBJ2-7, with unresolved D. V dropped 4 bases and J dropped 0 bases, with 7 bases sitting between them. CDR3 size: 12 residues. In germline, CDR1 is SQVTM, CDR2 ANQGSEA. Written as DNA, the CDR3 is TGCAGCGTTGGAGTTAGCTCCTACGAGCAGTACTTC. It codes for CSVGVSSYEQYF.

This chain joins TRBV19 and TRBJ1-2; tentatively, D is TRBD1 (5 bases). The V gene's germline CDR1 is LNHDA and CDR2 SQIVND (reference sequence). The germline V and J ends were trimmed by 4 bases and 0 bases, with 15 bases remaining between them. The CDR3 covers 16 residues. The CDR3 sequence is CASSRGQILANYGYTF. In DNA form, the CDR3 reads TGTGCCAGTAGTAGAGGACAAATATTAGCTAACTATGGCTACACCTTC.

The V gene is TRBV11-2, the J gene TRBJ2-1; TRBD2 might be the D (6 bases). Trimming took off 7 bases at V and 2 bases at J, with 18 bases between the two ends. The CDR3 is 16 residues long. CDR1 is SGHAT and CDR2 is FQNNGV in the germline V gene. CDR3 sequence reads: CASTRPGTGAYNEQFF. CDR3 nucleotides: TGTGCCAGCACCCGCCCCGGGACGGGGGCCTACAATGAGCAGTTCTTC.

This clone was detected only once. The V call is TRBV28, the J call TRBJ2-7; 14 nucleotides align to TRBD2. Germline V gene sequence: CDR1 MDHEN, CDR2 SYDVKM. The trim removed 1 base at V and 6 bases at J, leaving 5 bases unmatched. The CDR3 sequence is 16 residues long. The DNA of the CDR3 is TGTGCCAGCAGTTTATCGGGACTAGCGGGAGCAGTCGAGCAGTACTTC. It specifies CASSLSGLAGAVEQYF. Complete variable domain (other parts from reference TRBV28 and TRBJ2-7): DVKVTQSSRYLVKRTGEKVFLECVQDMDHENMFWYRQDPGLGLRLIYFSYDVKMKEKGDIPEGYSVSREKKERFSLILESASTNQTSMYLCASSLSGLAGAVEQYFGPGTRLTVT.